The rows below give T cell receptor beta chains drawn from one sample of a study of post-analysis software for immune sequencing data. TCRdb re-analysed the PCR reads in MiXCR, keeping a single row per CDR3 protein. The sample includes hundreds of thousands of distinct CDR3 sequences, 25% to 30% seen only once; the top ten take roughly 0.57%. The source material was blood. The receptors stem from a girl aged 10 to 17 with multiple sclerosis. CDR3s include the opening cysteine and the closing phenylalanine or tryptophan. The D gene is left open where the match is weak. Not every row has a clone size; where given, it reads once, few, many or a size class.

CDR3 DNA	CDR3 protein	V gene	J gene	clone size	D gene
TGCGCCAGCAGCCAAGGACCTGCAACTAATGAAAAACTGTTTTTT	CASSQGPATNEKLFF	TRBV4-3	TRBJ1-4	.	.
TGTGCCAGCAGCGCCGGGACTAGCGGTACCTACGAGCAGTACTTC	CASSAGTSGTYEQYF	TRBV9	TRBJ2-7	many	TRBD2
TGCGCCAGCAGCCAAGACAGGGGACCCACCTACGAGCAGTACTTC	CASSQDRGPTYEQYF	TRBV4-3	TRBJ2-7	.	.
TGTGCCAGCAGCGTTCAGGAACCGGGGCCCCGTACGCAGTATTTT	CASSVQEPGPRTQYF	TRBV3-1	TRBJ2-3	many	.
TGCAGTGCTGGATCGCTAGCGGGACGGTACGAGCAGTACTTC	CSAGSLAGRYEQYF	TRBV20-1	TRBJ2-7	.	TRBD2
TGTGCCAGCAGTCAATACTACGGGCAGTACTTC	CASSQYYGQYF	TRBV6-2/TRBV6-3	TRBJ2-5	.	.
TGCAGTGTTGGGGGAGGAGGCAGGGGATTCTATGGCTACACCTTC	CSVGGGGRGFYGYTF	TRBV20-1	TRBJ1-2	.	.
TGTGCCATCAGTGAGTCGACAGGGTGGAACACCGGGGAGCTGTTTTTT	CAISESTGWNTGELFF	TRBV10-3	TRBJ2-2	.	TRBD1
TGTGCCAGCAGTAAGCTAGGCTCTGGGGCCAACGTCCTGACTTTC	CASSKLGSGANVLTF	TRBV12-3/TRBV12-4	TRBJ2-6	.	.
TGTGCCAGCAGTTGTGAAGATGGTGTCGGAGGCTACACCTTC	CASSCEDGVGGYTF	TRBV28	TRBJ1-2	.	.
TGCGCCAGCAGCCAAGGTCGGGCTAATGAAAAACTGTTTTTT	CASSQGRANEKLFF	TRBV4-3	TRBJ1-4	.	.
TGCGCCAGCAGCTTGTTTGGGGCCTACAATGAGCAGTTCTTC	CASSLFGAYNEQFF	TRBV5-1	TRBJ2-1	few	.
TGTGCCAGCAGCATCACCTTCGACTCTGGGGCCAACGTCCTGACTTTC	CASSITFDSGANVLTF	TRBV12-3/TRBV12-4	TRBJ2-6	.	.
TGCGCCAGCAGCTCAAGTCAGAACAGCAACACCGGGGAGCTGTTTTTT	CASSSSQNSNTGELFF	TRBV5-1	TRBJ2-2	.	.
TGCAGTGCTCCGTCCCTAGCATCGTACGAGCAGTACTTC	CSAPSLASYEQYF	TRBV20-1	TRBJ2-7	few	.
TGTGCCAGCAGCTTCGAACAAATTACCGGGGAGCTGTTTTTT	CASSFEQITGELFF	TRBV5-5	TRBJ2-2	.	.
TGCAGTGCTAGACGTGGCACCCCCTACGAGCAGTACTTC	CSARRGTPYEQYF	TRBV20-1	TRBJ2-7	few	.
TGTGCCAGCAGTTTCCGTTCTTTCGGGACTAGGGTGGGGGATGAGCAGTTCTTC	CASSFRSFGTRVGDEQFF	TRBV12-3/TRBV12-4	TRBJ2-1	.	TRBD2
TGCAGCGTTGGTGACAGGGGGCAATCTGGCTACACCTTC	CSVGDRGQSGYTF	TRBV29-1	TRBJ1-2	.	TRBD1
TGTGCCAGCAGCTTAGGGCCTAGCGGGACTGGCGAGCAGTACTTC	CASSLGPSGTGEQYF	TRBV7-2	TRBJ2-7	.	TRBD2
TGTGCCAGCAGTTACTCGGGTCAGCTGAGCTCTGGAAACACCATATATTTT	CASSYSGQLSSGNTIYF	TRBV6-5	TRBJ1-3	few	.
TGTGCCAGCAGTCTGGAGGACAATGAGCAGTTCTTC	CASSLEDNEQFF	TRBV6-6	TRBJ2-1	.	.
TGTGCCATCAGCAGAACAGATACGCAGTATTTT	CAISRTDTQYF	TRBV10-3	TRBJ2-3	many	.
TGCAGTGCTGGAGGGACGGCAAACCCAAACTATGGCTACACCTTC	CSAGGTANPNYGYTF	TRBV20-1	TRBJ1-2	.	.
TGCGCCAGCAGCCTCCGGGGAGGGGAAGCTACTGGCTACACCTTC	CASSLRGGEATGYTF	TRBV4-3	TRBJ1-2	.	.
TGTGCCAGCAGCTTACGGCCGATGGACAGGGAGACCCAGTACTTC	CASSLRPMDRETQYF	TRBV7-2	TRBJ2-5	few	TRBD1
TGTGCCAGCAGCGCCACGCTATACAATGAGCAGTGCTTC	CASSATLYNEQCF	TRBV11-2	TRBJ2-1	.	.
TGTGCCAGCAGTTTATCAACTAGCGGGTACAATGAGCAGTTCTTC	CASSLSTSGYNEQFF	TRBV27	TRBJ2-1	.	TRBD2
TGTGCCACCAGTGAAGAGACTGGAGGGGGAGATACGCAGTATTTT	CATSEETGGGDTQYF	TRBV24-1	TRBJ2-3	.	.
TGTGCCAGTAGTCCACCGACCGGCAAAAACATTCAGTACTTC	CASSPPTGKNIQYF	TRBV19	TRBJ2-4	few	.
TGCAGTGCTAGATCGGCGGGACAGGCCTTCTATGGCTACACCTTC	CSARSAGQAFYGYTF	TRBV20-1	TRBJ1-2	few	TRBD1
TGCAGCGTTGAGGGCGACGGGCGCGAGACCCAGTACTTC	CSVEGDGRETQYF	TRBV29-1	TRBJ2-5	few	.
TGCGCCAGCAGTTGGAGCCTGGCCCCTAGCACAGATACGCAGTATTTT	CASSWSLAPSTDTQYF	TRBV10-2	TRBJ2-3	few	.
TGTGCCAGCTCCGTAGCGGGGGGATACTACAATGAGCAGTTCTTC	CASSVAGGYYNEQFF	TRBV18	TRBJ2-1	.	TRBD2
TGCAGCGTAAGAGACAGGGCCTACGAGCAGTACTTC	CSVRDRAYEQYF	TRBV29-1	TRBJ2-7	.	TRBD1